Shown below are 10 T cell receptor beta chains from a single sample sequenced in a study of CD8 T cells in Susac syndrome. An amount of RNA that ranged from roughly 0.45 to 1 ug was reverse transcribed with random hexamers. From the immunoSEQ multiplex PCR reads, TCRdb called clonotypes with MiXCR, one entry per CDR3 protein. The top ten clones hold more than 0.08% of a sample with about 190,000 distinct CDR3 sequences, 95% of them seen once. The sequenced sample was CD4+ T cells from PBMCs. The receptors come from a human donor with Susac syndrome.

The chain is built from TRBV29-1 and TRBJ2-7; TRBD2 matches at 10 bases. Germline CDR1 and CDR2: SQVTM and ANQGSEA. The ends lost 0 bases at V and 4 bases at J; junction bases unmatched: 9. The length of the CDR3 is 16 residues. CDR3 loop: CSVEDWASGGQYEQYF. The CDR3 DNA is TGCAGCGTTGAAGATTGGGCTAGCGGGGGACAGTACGAGCAGTACTTC.

This sequence joins TRBV7-3 and TRBJ2-3, with 7 positions matching TRBD1. This CDR3 comprises 15 residues. Trimming removed 5 bases from V and 1 base from J; junction bases left unmatched: 6. Germline CDR1 reads SGHTA; CDR2 reads FQGTGA. As DNA, the CDR3 is TGTGCCAGCAGCCAAGGACAGGTGGGCACAGATACGCAGTATTTT. This translates into CASSQGQVGTDTQYF.

This clonotype has only one observation. The chain carries TRBV29-1 and TRBJ1-1; 7 nucleotides line up with TRBD1. The CDR3 has 13 amino acids. The germline V gene encodes CDR1 SQVTM and CDR2 ANQGSEA. V shed 6 bases and J 3 bases; nucleotides not matched to a gene: 7. The CDR3 DNA sequence: TGCAGCGTGGTCAGGGGGGGAGACACTGAAGCTTTCTTT. Translation gives CSVVRGGDTEAFF.

This clonotype has only one observation. V usage is TRBV14 and J usage is TRBJ2-7; no clear D. Trimming cost V 0 bases and J 6 bases, with 15 bases left between them. Germline V gene lookup returns CDR1 SGHDN and CDR2 FVKESK. CDR3 length equals 15 residues. This CDR3 is CASSQDRPRSGEQYF. In nucleotides, the CDR3 is TGTGCCAGCAGCCAAGATCGTCCCAGGTCGGGCGAGCAGTACTTC.

The rearrangement uses TRBV11-2 and TRBJ2-1; 11 bases are a match to TRBD2. V lost 5 bases to trimming and J lost 8 bases; unmatched junction nucleotides: 11. The CDR3 extends over 16 amino acids. CDR1 is SGHAT, CDR2 FQNNGV, per germline. CDR3 loop: CASSTRTSGQADEQFF. For the CDR3, the DNA is TGTGCCAGCAGCACCCGGACTAGCGGGCAAGCGGATGAGCAGTTCTTC. Full variable domain (missing parts from reference TRBV11-2 and TRBJ2-1): EAGVAQSPRYKIIEKRQSVAFWCNPISGHATLYWYQQILGQGPKLLIQFQNNGVVDDSQLPKDRFSAERLKGVDSTLKIQPAKLEDSAVYLCASSTRTSGQADEQFFGPGTRLTVL.

V is TRBV30 and J is TRBJ1-3; D uncertain. Trimming removed 1 base from V and 1 base from J, with 8 bases in between. The CDR3 sequence is 14 residues long. Germline loops: CDR1 GTSNPN, CDR2 SVGIG (reference sequence). This CDR3 is CAWSAIGSGNTIYF. In nucleotides, the CDR3 is TGTGCCTGGAGTGCCATCGGGTCTGGAAACACCATATATTTT.

The chain links TRBV25-1 to TRBJ2-1; TRBD1 matches at 9 bases. V lost 6 bases, J lost 6 bases, and 9 bases stayed unmatched. The CDR3 spans 15 residues. The germline V gene encodes CDR1 MGHDK and CDR2 SYGVNS. This CDR3 is CASSEGQGPFNEQFF. The CDR3 coding sequence is TGTGCCAGCAGCGAGGGACAGGGTCCGTTCAATGAGCAGTTCTTC.

Notes on this clonotype: At one of its ends the junction is not consistent with the germline gene, which may arise from a read error. The gene calls are TRBV12-3 or TRBV12-4 and TRBJ1-3, with TRBD1 identical over 8 bases. This CDR3 spans 13 amino acids. The CDR3 region has the DNA TGTGCCAGCAGCCTCGGGGGGTGGACAGGGAGCGATTTT. The encoded protein is CASSLGGWTGSDF.

The chain links TRBV7-2 to TRBJ2-5; TRBD2 matches at 7 bases. This CDR3 is built from 11 residues. With V trimmed by 5 bases and J by 10 bases, 4 bases remained unmatched. Germline loops: CDR1 SGHTA, CDR2 FQGNSA. CDR3 DNA sequence: TGTGCCAGCAGCGTGACGGGGGGCCAGTACTTC. It is translated as CASSVTGGQYF.

The chain is built from TRBV9 and TRBJ1-1; tentative D call: TRBD1 (5 bases). Looked up from germline, CDR1 is SGDLS and CDR2 is YYNGEE. The CDR3 loop spans 16 amino acids. With 3 bases removed from V and 7 bases from J, the gap between germline ends came to 22 bases. The CDR3 is CASSAFTGVRSDEAFF. The DNA for the CDR3 is TGTGCCAGCAGCGCATTTACGGGGGTTAGAAGCGATGAAGCTTTCTTT.